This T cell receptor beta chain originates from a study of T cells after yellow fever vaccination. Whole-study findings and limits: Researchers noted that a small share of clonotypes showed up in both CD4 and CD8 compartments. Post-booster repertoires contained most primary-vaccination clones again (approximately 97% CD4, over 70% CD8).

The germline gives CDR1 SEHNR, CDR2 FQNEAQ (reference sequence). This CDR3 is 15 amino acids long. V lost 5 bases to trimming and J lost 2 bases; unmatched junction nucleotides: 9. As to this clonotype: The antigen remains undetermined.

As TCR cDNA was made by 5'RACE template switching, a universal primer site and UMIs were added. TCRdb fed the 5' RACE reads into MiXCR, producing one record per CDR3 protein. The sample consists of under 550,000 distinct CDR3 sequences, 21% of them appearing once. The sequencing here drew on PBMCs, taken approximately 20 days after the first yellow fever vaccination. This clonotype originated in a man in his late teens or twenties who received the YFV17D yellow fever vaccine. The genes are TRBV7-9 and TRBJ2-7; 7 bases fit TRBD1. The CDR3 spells CASSGQVSPPYEQYF. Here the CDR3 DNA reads TGTGCCAGCAGCGGACAGGTTTCACCTCCCTACGAGCAGTACTTC. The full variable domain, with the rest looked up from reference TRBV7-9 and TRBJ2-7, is DTGVSQNPRHKITKRGQNVTFRCDPISEHNRLYWYRQTLGQGPEFLTYFQNEAQLEKSRLLSDRFSAERPKGSFSTLEIQRTEQGDSAMYLCASSGQVSPPYEQYFGPGTRLTVT.